What follows is one T cell receptor (beta chain) and its context. Its antigen is unknown. This entry comes from a study of beta chain features in type 1 diabetes. Findings of the study overall: A moderate, significant TCRB CDR3 shortening appeared in type 1 diabetes across four CD4+ subsets.

Of the isolated RNA, all was reverse transcribed, and so the sequenced material was expressed TCRB transcripts. Generated by immunoSEQ multiplex PCR, the TCRdb table keeps only in-frame clones and is missing some. The top ten hold roughly 0.12% of the sample, which has around 710,000 clones, around 11% seen once. The germline CDR1 and CDR2 sequences are LGHNA and YNFKEQ. V was shortened by 2 bases and J by 3 bases, with 19 bases between the two germline ends. The CDR3 runs to 17 residues. Sequencing used naive CD4+ T cells from blood. The TCR comes from a man aged 25 to 40 with type 1 diabetes. The gene calls are TRBV4-2 and TRBJ1-2; D gene unclear. CDR3: CASSQFYAQASDYGYTF. CDR3 DNA sequence: TGTGCCAGCAGCCAATTTTATGCGCAGGCATCTGACTATGGCTACACCTTC.